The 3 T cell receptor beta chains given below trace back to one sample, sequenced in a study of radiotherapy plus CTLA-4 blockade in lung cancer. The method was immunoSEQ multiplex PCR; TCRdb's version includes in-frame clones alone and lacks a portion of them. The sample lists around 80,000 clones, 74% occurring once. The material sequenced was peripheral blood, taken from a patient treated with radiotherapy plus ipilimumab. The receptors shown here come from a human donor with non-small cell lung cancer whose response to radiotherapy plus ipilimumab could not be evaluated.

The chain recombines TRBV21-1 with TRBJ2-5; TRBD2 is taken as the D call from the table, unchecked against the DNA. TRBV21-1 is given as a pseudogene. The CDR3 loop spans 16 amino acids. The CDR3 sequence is CASSKEVPGLGETQYF. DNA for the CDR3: TGTGCCAGCAGCAAAGAAGTTCCGGGATTAGGCGAGACCCAGTACTTC.

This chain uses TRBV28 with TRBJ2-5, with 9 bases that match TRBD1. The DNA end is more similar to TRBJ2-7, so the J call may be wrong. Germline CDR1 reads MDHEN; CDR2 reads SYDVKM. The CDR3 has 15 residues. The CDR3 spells CASSGTGQGAYEQYF. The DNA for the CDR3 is TGTGCCAGCAGTGGCACGGGACAGGGAGCCTACGAGCAGTACTTC.

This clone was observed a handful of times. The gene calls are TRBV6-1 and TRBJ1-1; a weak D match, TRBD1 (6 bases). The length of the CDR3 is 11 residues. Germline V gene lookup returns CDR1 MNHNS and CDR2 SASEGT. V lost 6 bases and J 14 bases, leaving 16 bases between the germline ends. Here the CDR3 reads CASRHLRQVFF. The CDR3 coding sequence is TGTGCCAGCAGGCACCTTAGACAGGTCTTCTTT.